The 5 T cell receptor beta chains below all came from one sample that was sequenced in a study of shared clonotypes between healthy human individuals. Profiling relied on immunoSEQ multiplex PCR, and the TCRdb table lists in-frame clones only, not all of them. In the table there are 450,000 to 500,000 clones, approximately 79% of which are singletons. The sample taken for sequencing was PBMCs. These receptors came from a woman in her thirties or forties in good health. Some clones in this sample may be carry-over from other donors' samples.

This clone was recorded only once. The chain couples TRBV7-3 to TRBJ2-7; no reliable D call. V was trimmed by 3 bases and J by 1 base, leaving 7 bases between them. There are 13 residues in the CDR3. Germline V lookup: CDR1 SGHTA, CDR2 FQGTGA. The CDR3 DNA reads as TGTGCCAGCAGCTTGGCGCATTCCTACGAGCAGTACTTC. Translated, it gives CASSLAHSYEQYF. Combining the CDR3 with reference TRBV7-3 and TRBJ2-7 gives the whole variable domain GAGVSQTPSNKVTEKGKYVELRCDPISGHTALYWYRQSLGQGPEFLIYFQGTGAADDSGLPNDRFFAVRPEGSVSTLKIQRTERGDSAVYLCASSLAHSYEQYFGPGTRLTVT.

The chain employs TRBV11-2 and TRBJ2-6; the D is unclear. The CDR3 has 15 amino acids. The germline CDR1 and CDR2 sequences are SGHAT and FQNNGV. The V end lost 2 bases, the J end lost 8 bases, and 13 bases lay between the germline ends. CDR3 coding DNA: TGTGCCAGCAGCTTAAACTTCGGCCAGACCAACGTCCTGACTTTC. This encodes CASSLNFGQTNVLTF.

This sequence joins TRBV7-6 and TRBJ2-1, with 9 bases that match TRBD1. The V gene's germline CDR1 is SGHVS and CDR2 FNYEAQ. V lost 3 bases to trimming and J lost 5 bases; unmatched junction nucleotides: 5. This CDR3 has 15 residues. CDR3 DNA: TGTGCCAGCAGCTTTGGGACAGGGAACCACAATGAGCAGTTCTTC. Its protein product is CASSFGTGNHNEQFF.

This rearrangement joins TRBV2 to TRBJ2-2; perhaps TRBD2 as D (6 bases). CDR1 is SNHLY, CDR2 FYNNEI, per germline. Between the trimmed V and J ends, which lost 3 bases and 0 bases, there was a span of 11 bases. The length of the CDR3 is 16 residues. Here the CDR3 DNA reads TGTGCCAGCAGTGATAGAGCGGGTGCGAACACCGGGGAGCTGTTTTTT. Amino acid sequence: CASSDRAGANTGELFF.

The V call is TRBV7-9, the J call TRBJ2-5; 10 nucleotides agree with TRBD2. The end of the DNA fits TRBJ2-7 better, so the J call may be wrong. Germline V gene data show CDR1 as SEHNR and CDR2 as FQNEAQ (reference sequence). CDR3 size: 17 residues. For the CDR3, the DNA is TGTGCCAGCAGCCCCATACCGGGACTAGCGAAGGGTGGCGAGCAGTACTTC. Residues: CASSPIPGLAKGGEQYF.